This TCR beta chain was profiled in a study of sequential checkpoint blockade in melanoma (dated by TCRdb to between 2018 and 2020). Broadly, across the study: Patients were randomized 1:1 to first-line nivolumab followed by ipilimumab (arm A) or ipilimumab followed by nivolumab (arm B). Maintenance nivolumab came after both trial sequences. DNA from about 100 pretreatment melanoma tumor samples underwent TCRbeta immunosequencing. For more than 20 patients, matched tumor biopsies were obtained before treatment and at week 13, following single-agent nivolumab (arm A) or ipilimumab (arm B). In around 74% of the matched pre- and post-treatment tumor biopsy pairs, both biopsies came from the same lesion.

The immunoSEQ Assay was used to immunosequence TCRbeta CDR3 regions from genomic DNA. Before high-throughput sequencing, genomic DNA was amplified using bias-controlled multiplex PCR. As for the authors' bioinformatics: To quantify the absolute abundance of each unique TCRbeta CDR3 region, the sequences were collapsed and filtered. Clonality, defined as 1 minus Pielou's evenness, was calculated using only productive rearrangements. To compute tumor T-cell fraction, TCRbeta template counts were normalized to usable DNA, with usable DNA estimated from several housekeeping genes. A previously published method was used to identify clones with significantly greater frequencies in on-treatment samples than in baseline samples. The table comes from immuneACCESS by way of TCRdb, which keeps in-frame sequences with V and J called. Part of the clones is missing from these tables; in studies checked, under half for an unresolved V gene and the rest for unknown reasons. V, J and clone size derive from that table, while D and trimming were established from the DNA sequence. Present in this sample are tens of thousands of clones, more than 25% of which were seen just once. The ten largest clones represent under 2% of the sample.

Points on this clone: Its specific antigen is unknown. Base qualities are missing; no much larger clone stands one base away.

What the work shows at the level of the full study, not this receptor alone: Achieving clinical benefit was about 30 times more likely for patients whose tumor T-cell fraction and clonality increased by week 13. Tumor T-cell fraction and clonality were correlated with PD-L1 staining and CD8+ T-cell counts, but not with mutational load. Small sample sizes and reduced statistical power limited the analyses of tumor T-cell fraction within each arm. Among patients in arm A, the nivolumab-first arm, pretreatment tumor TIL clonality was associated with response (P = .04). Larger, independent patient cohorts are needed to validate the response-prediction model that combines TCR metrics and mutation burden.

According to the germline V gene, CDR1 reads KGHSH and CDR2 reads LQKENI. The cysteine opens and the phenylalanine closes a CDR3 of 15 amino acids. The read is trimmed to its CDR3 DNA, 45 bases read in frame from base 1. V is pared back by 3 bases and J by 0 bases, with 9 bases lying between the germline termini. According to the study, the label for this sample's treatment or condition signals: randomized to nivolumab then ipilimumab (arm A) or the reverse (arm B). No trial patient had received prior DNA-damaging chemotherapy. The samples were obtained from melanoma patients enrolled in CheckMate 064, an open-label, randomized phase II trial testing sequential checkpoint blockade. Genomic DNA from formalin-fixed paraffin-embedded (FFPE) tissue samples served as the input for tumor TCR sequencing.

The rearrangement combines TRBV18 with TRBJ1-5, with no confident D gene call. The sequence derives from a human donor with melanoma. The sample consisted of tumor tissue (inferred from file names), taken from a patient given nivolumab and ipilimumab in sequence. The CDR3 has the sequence CASSPGRTSNQPQHF. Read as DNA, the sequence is TGTGCCAGCTCACCTGGACGGACTAGCAATCAGCCCCAGCATTTT.